This T cell receptor (beta chain) came from a study of brain metastases from non-small cell lung cancer. Generated by immunoSEQ multiplex PCR, the TCRdb table keeps only in-frame clones and is missing some. This table holds approximately 1,500 clones, around 75% found once. The germline CDR1 and CDR2 sequences are LGHNA and YSLEER. The CDR3 runs to 18 residues. Trimming at V came to 4 bases and at J to 0 bases, leaving 7 bases not matched to a gene. This clone was detected a few times. At the DNA level, this CDR3 is encoded by other sequences in the same sample as well. The chain uses TRBV4-3 and TRBJ2-6; 9 bases match TRBD1. Sequencing input: tumor-adjacent normal tissue. The receptor was derived from a donor at least 40 years old with non-small cell lung cancer. The CDR3 here is CASSPYRGLYSGANVLTF. The DNA of the CDR3 is TGCGCCAGCAGCCCGTACAGGGGGCTCTACTCTGGGGCCAACGTCCTGACTTTC.